Listed below are T cell receptor beta chains from one sample, sequenced in a study of blood T cell repertoires in COVID-19. Only in-frame clones appear in the TCRdb table, and some are missing; sequencing was by immunoSEQ multiplex PCR. The table includes some 250,000 clones, around 82% detected once. Input material: peripheral blood. The receptors here all came from a woman in her late teens or twenties with acute or convalescent COVID-19. Each CDR3 is given with its conserved first and last residue. The D gene is left open where the match is weak. Not every row has a clone size; where given, it reads once, few, many or a size class.

d_gene	v_gene	abundance	j_gene	CDR3nt	CDR3aa
TRBD1	TRBV6-5	-	TRBJ2-7	TGTGCCAGCAGTTACTTCGGGGACAGGGACTCCTACGAGCAGTACTTC	CASSYFGDRDSYEQYF
-	TRBV7-2	-	TRBJ2-7	TGTGCCAGCAGCTCCGACATCAACTCCTACGAGCAGTACTTC	CASSSDINSYEQYF
TRBD2	TRBV15	-	TRBJ2-1	TGTGCCACCAGCAGACCTGGGACTAGCGGGAGTTTTTGTGAGCAGTTCTTC	CATSRPGTSGSFCEQFF
-	TRBV7-2	once	TRBJ1-5	TGTGCCAGCAGCTTAGAAAGGGGGTCGGATCAGCCCCAGCATTTT	CASSLERGSDQPQHF
-	TRBV19	-	TRBJ2-1	TGTGCCACCCAGACTAGTTCCGCGGGGAATGAGCAGTTCTTC	CATQTSSAGNEQFF
-	TRBV4-3	-	TRBJ1-4	TGCGCCAGCAGCCAAGAACCCCCAGGGGAACTGTTTTTT	CASSQEPPGELFF
-	TRBV4-2	-	TRBJ1-1	TGTGCCAGCAGCCAAGATCTTATAGGGAGGGACACTGAAGCTTTCTTT	CASSQDLIGRDTEAFF
-	TRBV5-1	-	TRBJ2-3	-	CASSLVASGSIAYF
-	TRBV6-6	few	TRBJ2-7	TGTGCCAGCAGTGGAACTAAGGGGTACGAGCAGTACTTC	CASSGTKGYEQYF
TRBD2	TRBV19	-	TRBJ2-3	TGTGCCAGTGGGCTAGCGGTCGGAGATACGCAGTATTTT	CASGLAVGDTQYF
TRBD1	TRBV30	-	TRBJ1-4	TGTGCCTGGGGCAGATGGGCAGGGGGCGATCTGGAAGAAAAACTGTTTTTT	CAWGRWAGGDLEEKLFF
-	TRBV5-6	-	TRBJ1-5	TGTGCCAGCGGAGAGGGAGGTTCAAAGCCCAGTCAGCCCCAGCATTTT	CASGEGGSKPSQPQHF
-	TRBV7-2	-	TRBJ1-5	TGTGCCAGCAGCTATATACAGAATCAGCCCCAGCATTTT	CASSYIQNQPQHF
-	TRBV19	-	TRBJ1-5	TGTGCCAGTAGTCCAGGACACCTTAGCAATCAGCCCCAGCATTTT	CASSPGHLSNQPQHF
TRBD2	TRBV28	few	TRBJ2-1	TGTGCCACCAGGAGGACCCCTAATAGCGGGAAAGATGAGCAGTTCTTC	CATRRTPNSGKDEQFF
TRBD2	TRBV7-8	once	TRBJ2-2	TGTGCCAGCAGCGCAAGACTAGCGGGAGGTACGGCCGGGGAGCTGTTTTTT	CASSARLAGGTAGELFF
-	TRBV9	few	TRBJ2-3	TGTGCCAGCAGCGAGACACAGGGTACGCAGTATTTT	CASSETQGTQYF
-	TRBV20-1	-	TRBJ2-2	TGCAGTGCTAGTGACCGGTCCCTCCTGAACACCGGGGAGCTGTTTTTT	CSASDRSLLNTGELFF
-	TRBV5-1	-	TRBJ1-5	TGCGCCAGCAGCTTGGCCGGGCAGGGCGGCAATCAGCCCCAGCATTTT	CASSLAGQGGNQPQHF
-	TRBV28	-	TRBJ2-5	TGTGCCAGCAGATTACCAGGTATCCAAGAGACCCAGTACTTC	CASRLPGIQETQYF
TRBD2	TRBV6-2/TRBV6-3	-	TRBJ2-7	TGTGCCAGCAGTCTGGGACTAGCGGGAGAGTTGGGTCACTTC	CASSLGLAGELGHF
-	TRBV9	-	TRBJ2-2	TGTGCTAGCAGCGTGGGAGCGGGCGCGAACACCGGGGAGCTGTTTTTT	CASSVGAGANTGELFF
-	TRBV4-1	-	TRBJ2-7	TGCGCCAGCAGACCCTGGGGGTTAGGGGACTTCCACTACGAGCAGTACTTC	CASRPWGLGDFHYEQYF